This T cell receptor beta chain originates from a study of cytomegalovirus exposure and HLA in healthy donors. Study-wide results and caveats: The study designated 164 TCR beta chains cytomegalovirus-associated.

Primers for the PCR totalled 60 Vbeta and 13 Jbeta. Generated by immunoSEQ multiplex PCR, the TCRdb table keeps only in-frame clones and is missing some. This table has approximately 170,000 clones, around 65% appearing once. The germline gives CDR1 SGDLS, CDR2 YYNGEE. Trimming stripped 3 bases from V and 4 bases from J, with 14 bases between. This CDR3 contains 16 residues. Remarks on this clone: Its antigen is still unknown.

The V and J genes are TRBV9 and TRBJ2-6; D might be TRBD1 (6 bases). Sequencing was carried out using PBMCs. This clonotype was sampled from a woman between 40 and 55 years old in good health and CMV-seropositive. CDR3 bases: TGTGCCAGCAGCGGAGACACAGGGTCCGGGGCCAACGTCCTGACTTTC. It yields the protein CASSGDTGSGANVLTF.